The 8 T cell receptor beta chains given below trace back to one sample, sequenced in a study of beta chain features in type 1 diabetes (dated by TCRdb to between 2018 and 2020). The library was obtained by the immunoSEQ multiplex PCR assay. The High Capacity cDNA Reverse Transcription Kit was used to reverse transcribe all of the isolated RNA, meaning that expressed TCRB transcripts were what got sequenced. Held by TCRdb, this immuneACCESS table contains in-frame sequences only and omits some clones. Under half of the omission traces to an unresolved V gene where checked; the cause of the rest is unknown. Present in this sample are about 360,000 clones, around 13% of which were seen just once. The ten top clones hold 0.0085% to 0.012% of the sample. These receptors are not linked to any known antigen. The paper as a whole reports these results and caveats: In all four CD4+ subsets, TCRB CDR3 length was moderately but significantly shorter in type 1 diabetes patients.

Sequencing was done on a sample of naive CD4+ T cells from blood. This sample's cell subset or site label indicates: true naive CD4+ T cells. All receptors derive from a woman aged 18-29 years with type 1 diabetes.

The chain couples TRBV28 to TRBJ1-2; no definite D call. Germline CDR1 MDHEN, CDR2 SYDVKM. Trimming removed 5 bases at V and 3 bases at J, with 7 bases between. The CDR3 is 12 residues long. The CDR3 loop reads CASSPSYYGYTF. CDR3 nucleotide sequence: TGTGCCAGCAGTCCGTCCTACTATGGCTACACCTTC.

This clone was counted a few times. This chain uses TRBV30 with TRBJ2-5; 10 positions agree with TRBD2. Germline loops: CDR1 GTSNPN, CDR2 SVGIG (reference sequence). This CDR3 has 15 amino acids. The V gene end was trimmed by 0 bases and the J gene end by 4 bases; junction bases not matched to a gene: 5. CDR3 amino acids: CAWSVAIAGGETQYF. CDR3 coding DNA: TGTGCCTGGAGTGTAGCGATAGCGGGAGGAGAGACCCAGTACTTC.

This clone was seen a handful of times. This sequence joins TRBV4-3 and TRBJ1-2; tentatively, D is TRBD1 (6 bases). The CDR3 loop spans 14 amino acids. From germline, CDR1 is LGHNA and CDR2 YSLEER. The ends were cut back, 0 bases at V and 8 bases at J, with 13 bases in the middle. The CDR3 loop reads CASSQEGVGAGYTF. The CDR3 DNA reads TGCGCCAGCAGCCAAGAGGGGGTGGGGGCCGGCTACACCTTC.

This clone was recorded a few times. This chain connects TRBV20-1 to TRBJ2-7; D is unclear. Germline-derived CDR1 and CDR2 are DFQATT and SNEGSKA (reference sequence). This CDR3 comprises 11 residues. V was pared by 6 bases and J by 2 bases, with 8 bases between. The DNA of the CDR3 is TGCAGTGCCGTGCGAGCCTACGAGCAGTACTTC. It specifies CSAVRAYEQYF.

The V and J genes are TRBV11-2 and TRBJ1-2, with a tentative D call TRBD1 (6 bases). Trimming stripped 1 base from V and 8 bases from J, with 11 bases between. CDR3 size: 13 residues. The germline CDR1 and CDR2 sequences are SGHAT and FQNNGV. The DNA for the CDR3 is TGTGCCAGCAGCTTAGGGGGGCTTAGCGGCTACACCTTC. It codes for CASSLGGLSGYTF.

This clone was recorded a few times. V and J are TRBV9 and TRBJ1-3; weak D call: TRBD1 (5 bases). V was pared by 5 bases and J by 8 bases, with 17 bases between. This CDR3 region has 14 residues. CDR1 and CDR2 (germline): SGDLS, YYNGEE. CDR3 amino acids: CASSPTGVGYTIYF. The CDR3 DNA follows: TGTGCCAGCAGTCCTACGGGGGTAGGGTACACCATATATTTT.

This clone was counted a few times. V usage is TRBV29-1 and J usage is TRBJ2-2; D perhaps matches TRBD1 (6 bases). The germline CDR1 and CDR2 sequences are SQVTM and ANQGSEA. This CDR3 comprises 18 residues. V shed 4 bases and J shed 2 bases, with 23 bases lying between them. In DNA, the CDR3 is TGCAGCGTTGCTCAAATTCCCGGGGACACCAGAAACACCGGGGAGCTGTTTTTT. As protein: CSVAQIPGDTRNTGELFF.

This clone was detected only a few times. The J gene is TRBJ2-2, the V gene TRBV9, with a possible D match to TRBD1 (6 bases). The CDR3 length is 15 residues. Per germline, CDR1 SGDLS and CDR2 YYNGEE. Trimming shortened V by 3 bases and J by 1 base, and 10 bases separated the two germline ends. In nucleotides, the CDR3 is TGTGCCAGCAGCGAACCGGGACAGAACACCGGGGAGCTGTTTTTT. Translation gives CASSEPGQNTGELFF.